The entry that follows covers one T cell receptor (beta chain) sequence. Its antigen specificity is not known. No per-base quality is available; no much larger clone lies one base away. Library preparation employed the immunoSEQ multiplex PCR assay. In its TCRdb copy, this immuneACCESS table keeps in-frame sequences only and misses some clones. Where compared with another copy, unresolved V genes explain less than half of these, and the others have no known cause. Present in this sample are roughly 500,000 clones, around three quarters of which were seen just once. The ten largest account for 0.013% of the sample. This sample stems from a study of shared T cell receptors in the human thymus (TCRdb year 2021). Background on the whole study: The study investigated the way shared, self-reactive T-cell receptor alpha chains are produced in the human thymus.

V drops 6 bases and J drops 3 bases, leaving 18 bases in between. Taken from the germline V gene, the CDR1 and CDR2 loops are MNHNS and SASEGT. The CDR3 runs 16 amino acids, cysteine and phenylalanine included. The only DNA kept is the CDR3, 48 bases in frame from the first base. This sample also appeared in a second study, on human thymus T cells. The second source states: Donors were immunologically healthy infants undergoing open corrective cardiac surgery for congenital heart defects in Finland. Thymus tissue was collected as surgical resects that were removed during corrective cardiac surgery. Usage of V and J gene segments appeared to be biased in both the thymic and the peripheral blood repertoires. The related research found that thymic TCR repertoires overlapped highly between unrelated individuals. The study used under 10 infant thymus samples plus four related peripheral blood samples to characterize TCR alpha and beta repertoires. The infant donors were roughly 7 to 250 days old, and the cohort included several males and a couple of females. Thymocytes were mechanically released from the tissue and were stored as pellets of 10-30 million cells at -70 degrees C. A QIAsymphony instrument was used to extract genomic DNA from the frozen cell pellets. TCRB and TCRAD loci were amplified from a standardized quantity of quality-controlled genomic DNA using the immunoSEQ multiplex PCR assay. The amplicons spanned the V(D)J region and were long enough to cover the CDR3 and allow V and J genes to be identified. The amplicons were sequenced on an Illumina platform via the commercial immunoSEQ service. Primer bias and sequencing errors were corrected using previously described methods, and TCRAD and TCRB definitions followed the IMGT database. The repertoires were analysed using immunoSEQ Analyzer 3.0 and VDJTools for basic statistics, V/J segment usage, diversity estimates, rarefaction and pairwise overlap. Diversity was estimated using the Chao1, ChaoE, Efron-Thisted, Shannon and inverse Simpson indices, and was also estimated on datasets down-sampled to the size of the smallest sample. Repertoire overlap used strict matching of CDR3 nucleotide sequence, V gene and J gene, with Jaccard-based multidimensional scaling clustering. On average, thymus samples yielded roughly 770,000 unique TCRB clonotypes, whereas blood samples yielded roughly 81,000.

The chain is encoded by TRBV6-1 joined to TRBJ1-3; there is no confident call for the D gene. This sequence originates from a boy under three years old with a congenital heart defect. Donor details come from another sample of the same person, matched by shared clones. Sequenced: thymocytes. The DNA reads as follows: TGTGCCAGCAGCGAAATTTTAGGAGGTTTTGGAAACACCATATATTTT. The resulting protein is CASSEILGGFGNTIYF.